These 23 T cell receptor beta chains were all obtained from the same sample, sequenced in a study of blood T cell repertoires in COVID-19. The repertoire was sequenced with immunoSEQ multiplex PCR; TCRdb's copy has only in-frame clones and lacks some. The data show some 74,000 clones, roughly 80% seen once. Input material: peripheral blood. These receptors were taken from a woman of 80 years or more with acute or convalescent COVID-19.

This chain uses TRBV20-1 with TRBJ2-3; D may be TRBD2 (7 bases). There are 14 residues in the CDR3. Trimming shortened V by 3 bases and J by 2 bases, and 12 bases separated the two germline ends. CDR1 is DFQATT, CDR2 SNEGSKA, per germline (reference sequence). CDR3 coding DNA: TGCAGTGCTAGTTTAGGGGGGGACACAGATACGCAGTATTTT. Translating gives CSASLGGDTDTQYF.

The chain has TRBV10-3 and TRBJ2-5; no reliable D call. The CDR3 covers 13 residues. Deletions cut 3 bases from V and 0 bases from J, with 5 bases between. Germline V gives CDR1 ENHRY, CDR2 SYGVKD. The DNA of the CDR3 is TGTGCCATCAGTGACGGGTACCAAGAGACCCAGTACTTC. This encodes CAISDGYQETQYF.

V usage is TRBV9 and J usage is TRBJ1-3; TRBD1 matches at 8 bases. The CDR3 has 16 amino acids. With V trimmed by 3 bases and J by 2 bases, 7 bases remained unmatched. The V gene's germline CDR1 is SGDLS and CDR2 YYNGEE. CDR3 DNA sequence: TGTGCCAGCAGCGGGGGACAGGCGGTGACTGGAAACACCATATATTTT. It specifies CASSGGQAVTGNTIYF.

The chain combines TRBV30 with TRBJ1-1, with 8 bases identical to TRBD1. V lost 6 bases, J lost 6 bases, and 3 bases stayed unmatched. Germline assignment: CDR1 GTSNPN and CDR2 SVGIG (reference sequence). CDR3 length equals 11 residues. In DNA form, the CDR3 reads TGTGCCTGCAGGGGGCTGGCTGAAGCTTTCTTT. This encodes CACRGLAEAFF.

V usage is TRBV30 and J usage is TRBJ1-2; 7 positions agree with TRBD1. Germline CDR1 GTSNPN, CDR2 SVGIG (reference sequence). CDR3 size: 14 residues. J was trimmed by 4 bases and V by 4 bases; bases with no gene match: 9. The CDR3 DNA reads TGTGCCTGGAATATACAGGGGCGACTCTATGGCTACACCTTC. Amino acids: CAWNIQGRLYGYTF. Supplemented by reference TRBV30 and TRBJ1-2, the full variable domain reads SQTIHQWPATLVQPVGSPLSLECTVEGTSNPNLYWYRQAAGRGLQLLFYSVGIGQISSEVPQNLSASRPQDRQFILSSKKLLLSDSGFYLCAWNIQGRLYGYTFGSGTRLTVV.

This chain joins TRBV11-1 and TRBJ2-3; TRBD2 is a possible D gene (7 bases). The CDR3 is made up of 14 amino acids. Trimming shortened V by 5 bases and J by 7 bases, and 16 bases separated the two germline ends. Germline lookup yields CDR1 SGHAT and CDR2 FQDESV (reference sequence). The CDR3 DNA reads TGTGCCAGCAGCCCCCCGGGGGGACAATATACGCAGTATTTT. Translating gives CASSPPGGQYTQYF.

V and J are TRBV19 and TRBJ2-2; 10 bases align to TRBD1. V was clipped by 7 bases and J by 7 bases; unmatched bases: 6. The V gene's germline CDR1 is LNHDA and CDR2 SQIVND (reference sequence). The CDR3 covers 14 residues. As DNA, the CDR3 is TGTGCCAGTACTGACAGGGGGCGGAACGGGGAGCTGTTTTTT. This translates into CASTDRGRNGELFF.

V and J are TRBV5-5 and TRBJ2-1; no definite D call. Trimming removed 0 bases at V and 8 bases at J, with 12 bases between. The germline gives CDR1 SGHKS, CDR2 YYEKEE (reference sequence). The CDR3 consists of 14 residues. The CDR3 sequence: CASSLEPGLDEQFF. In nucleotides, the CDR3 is TGTGCCAGCAGCTTGGAGCCAGGATTGGATGAGCAGTTCTTC.

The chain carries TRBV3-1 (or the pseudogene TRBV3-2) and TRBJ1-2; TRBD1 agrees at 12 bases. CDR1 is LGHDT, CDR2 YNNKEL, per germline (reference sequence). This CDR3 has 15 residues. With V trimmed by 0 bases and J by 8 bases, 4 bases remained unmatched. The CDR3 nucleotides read TGTGCCAGCAGCCAAGAGAGGGACAGGGGGCGAGGCTACACCTTC. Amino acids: CASSQERDRGRGYTF.

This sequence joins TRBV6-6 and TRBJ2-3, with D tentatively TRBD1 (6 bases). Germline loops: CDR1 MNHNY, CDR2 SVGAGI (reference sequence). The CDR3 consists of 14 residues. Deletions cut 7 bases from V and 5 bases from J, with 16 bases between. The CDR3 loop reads CASTAGTTGDTQYF. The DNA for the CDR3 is TGTGCCAGCACTGCCGGGACAACGGGAGATACGCAGTATTTT.

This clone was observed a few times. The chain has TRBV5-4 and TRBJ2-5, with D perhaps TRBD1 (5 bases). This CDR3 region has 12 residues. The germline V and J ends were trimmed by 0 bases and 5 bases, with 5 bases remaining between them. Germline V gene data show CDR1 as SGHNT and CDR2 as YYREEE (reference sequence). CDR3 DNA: TGTGCCAGCAGCTTGGAGGGGGAGACCCAGTACTTC. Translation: CASSLEGETQYF.

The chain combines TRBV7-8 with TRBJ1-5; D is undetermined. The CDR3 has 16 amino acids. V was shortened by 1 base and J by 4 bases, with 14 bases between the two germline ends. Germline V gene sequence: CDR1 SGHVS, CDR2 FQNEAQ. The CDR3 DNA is TGTGCCAGCAGCTTAGGATCCGTCAGGCCAAATCAGCCCCAGCATTTT. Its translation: CASSLGSVRPNQPQHF.

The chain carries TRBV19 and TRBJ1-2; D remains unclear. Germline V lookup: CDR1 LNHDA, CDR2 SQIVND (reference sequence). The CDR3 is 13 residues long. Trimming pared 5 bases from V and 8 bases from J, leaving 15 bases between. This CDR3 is CASSHEWALGYTF. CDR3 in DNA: TGTGCCAGTAGTCACGAGTGGGCGCTCGGCTACACCTTC.

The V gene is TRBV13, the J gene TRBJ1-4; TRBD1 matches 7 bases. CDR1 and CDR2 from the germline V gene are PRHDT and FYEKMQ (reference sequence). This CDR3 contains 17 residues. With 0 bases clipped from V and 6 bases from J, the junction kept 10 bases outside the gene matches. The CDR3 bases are TGTGCCAGCAGCTTAGGCCGGGAGGGGGCCAGGGATGAAAAACTGTTTTTT. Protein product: CASSLGREGARDEKLFF.

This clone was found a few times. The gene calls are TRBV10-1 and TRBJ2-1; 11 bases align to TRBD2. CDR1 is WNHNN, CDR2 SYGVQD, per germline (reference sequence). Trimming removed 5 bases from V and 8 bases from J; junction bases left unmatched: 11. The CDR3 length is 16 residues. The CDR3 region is CASSYSGTSGSDEQFF. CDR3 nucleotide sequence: TGCGCCAGCAGTTACTCCGGGACTAGCGGTTCCGATGAGCAGTTCTTC.

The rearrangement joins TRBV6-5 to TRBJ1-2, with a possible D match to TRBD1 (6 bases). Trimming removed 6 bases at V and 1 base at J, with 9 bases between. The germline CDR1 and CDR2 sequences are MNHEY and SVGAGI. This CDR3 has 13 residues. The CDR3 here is CASRVGHNYGYTF. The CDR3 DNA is TGTGCCAGCAGGGTGGGACATAACTATGGCTACACCTTC.

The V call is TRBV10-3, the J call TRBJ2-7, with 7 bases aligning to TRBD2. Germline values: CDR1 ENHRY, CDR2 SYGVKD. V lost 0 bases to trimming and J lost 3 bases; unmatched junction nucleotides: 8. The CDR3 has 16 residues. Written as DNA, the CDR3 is TGTGCCATCAGTGAGTCCGGGACTAACTCCCTCTACGAGCAGTACTTC. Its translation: CAISESGTNSLYEQYF.

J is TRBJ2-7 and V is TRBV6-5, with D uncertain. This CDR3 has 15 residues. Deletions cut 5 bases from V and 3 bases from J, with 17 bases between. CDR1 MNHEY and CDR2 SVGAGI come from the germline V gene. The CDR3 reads CASSRSTTDHYEQYF. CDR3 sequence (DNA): TGTGCCAGCAGTAGGTCGACAACGGATCACTACGAGCAGTACTTC.

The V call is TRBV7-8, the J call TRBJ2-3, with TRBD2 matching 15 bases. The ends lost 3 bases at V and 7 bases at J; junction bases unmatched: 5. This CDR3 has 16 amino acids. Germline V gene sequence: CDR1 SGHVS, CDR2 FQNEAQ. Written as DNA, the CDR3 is TGTGCCAGCAGCTTGGGACTAGCGGGAGGCCTGCATACGCAGTATTTT. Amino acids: CASSLGLAGGLHTQYF.

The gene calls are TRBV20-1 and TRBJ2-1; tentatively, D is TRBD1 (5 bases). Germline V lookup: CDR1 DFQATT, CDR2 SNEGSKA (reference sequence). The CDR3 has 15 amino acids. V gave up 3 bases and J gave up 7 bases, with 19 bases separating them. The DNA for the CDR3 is TGCAGTGCTAGTATGTGGGGCTCGGCGTGGAATGAGCAGTTCTTC. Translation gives CSASMWGSAWNEQFF.

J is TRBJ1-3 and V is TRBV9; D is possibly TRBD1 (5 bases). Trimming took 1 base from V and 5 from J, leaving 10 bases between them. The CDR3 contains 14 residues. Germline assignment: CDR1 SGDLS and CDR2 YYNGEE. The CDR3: CASSVIDSRNTIYF. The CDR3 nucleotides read TGTGCCAGCAGCGTAATCGACAGCAGAAACACCATATATTTT.

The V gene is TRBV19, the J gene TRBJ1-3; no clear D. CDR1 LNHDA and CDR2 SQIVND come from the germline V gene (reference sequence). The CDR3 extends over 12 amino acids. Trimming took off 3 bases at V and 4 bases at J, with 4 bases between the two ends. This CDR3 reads CASSILGNTIYF. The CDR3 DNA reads TGTGCCAGTAGTATCCTGGGAAACACCATATATTTT.

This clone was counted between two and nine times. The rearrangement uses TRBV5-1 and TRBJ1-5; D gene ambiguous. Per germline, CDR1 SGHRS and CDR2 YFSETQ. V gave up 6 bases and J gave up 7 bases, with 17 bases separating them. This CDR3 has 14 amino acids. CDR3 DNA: TGCGCCAGCACCGAGGTTCCGGGGAACCAGCCCCAGCATTTT. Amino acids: CASTEVPGNQPQHF.